A single sample is the source of the 30 T cell receptor beta chains below, sequenced in a study of cytomegalovirus exposure and HLA in healthy donors. Data came from immunoSEQ multiplex PCR; TCRdb stores just in-frame clones and leaves some out. The sample includes more than 95,000 clones, around 94% seen only once; the top ten take less than 1.5%. What was sequenced was PBMCs. The receptors here all came from a woman under 30 in good health and CMV-seronegative.

The rearrangement joins TRBV5-1 to TRBJ1-4; D unclear. The CDR3 spans 14 residues. CDR1 and CDR2 from the germline V gene are SGHRS and YFSETQ. Trimming removed 4 bases at V and 3 bases at J, with 10 bases between. The DNA of the CDR3 is TGCGCCAGCAGCGGCTCCACAGCTAATGAAAAACTGTTTTTT. This gives the protein CASSGSTANEKLFF.

The V and J genes are TRBV27 and TRBJ2-7, with D possibly being TRBD2 (5 bases). In germline, CDR1 is MNHEY, CDR2 SMNVEV (reference sequence). The V gene lost 6 bases and the J gene lost 0 bases, with 12 bases spanning the gap. This CDR3 is 14 amino acids long. CDR3 DNA sequence: TGTGCCAGCAGGATGAGGGTCAGCTCCTACGAGCAGTACTTC. Translated: CASRMRVSSYEQYF.

This clone was found a few times. The J gene is TRBJ1-5, the V gene TRBV2; D is possibly TRBD1 (5 bases). V gave up 8 bases and J gave up 9 bases, with 14 bases separating them. Germline V CDR1 and CDR2: SNHLY, FYNNEI. The CDR3 runs 12 residues. The CDR3 DNA reads TGTGCCAGCGGAGGGGCCGGCGGGCCCCAGCATTTT. Protein: CASGGAGGPQHF.

The chain recombines TRBV28 with TRBJ1-1; TRBD1 might be the D (6 bases). There are 12 residues in the CDR3. Germline V gene sequence: CDR1 MDHEN, CDR2 SYDVKM. V lost 6 bases, J lost 11 bases, and 16 bases lay in between. The CDR3 region has the DNA TGTGCCAGCAGCCAAGATTGGACAGCTGCTTTCTTT. It encodes CASSQDWTAAFF.

In this sample, this clone turned up many times. The rearrangement links TRBV9 to TRBJ1-6; D might be TRBD1 (6 bases). Per germline, CDR1 SGDLS and CDR2 YYNGEE. V lost 4 bases and J lost 4, with 12 bases in between. CDR3 size: 15 residues. This CDR3 is CASSLEQGYNSPLHF. CDR3 bases: TGTGCCAGCAGCCTAGAACAGGGTTATAATTCACCCCTCCACTTT.

This chain joins TRBV5-1 and TRBJ2-5; no clear D gene. This CDR3 contains 13 residues. The germline V and J ends were trimmed by 1 base and 5 bases, with 9 bases remaining between them. CDR1 is SGHRS and CDR2 is YFSETQ in the germline V gene. CDR3 loop: CASSLSERETQYF. CDR3 coding DNA: TGCGCCAGCAGCTTGAGCGAGCGTGAGACCCAGTACTTC.

The V call is TRBV7-6, the J call TRBJ2-2, with 7 bases identical to TRBD1. The CDR3 runs to 17 residues. From germline, CDR1 is SGHVS and CDR2 FNYEAQ. After removal of 5 bases from V and 7 bases from J, the junction contained 16 bases not matched to a gene. CDR3 in DNA: TGTGCCAGCAGCCCTCGACAACCGCAGGGGGTCGGCGGGGAGCTGTTTTTT. Protein product: CASSPRQPQGVGGELFF.

The chain links TRBV11-2 to TRBJ2-1; no clear D. Trimming pared 1 base from V and 8 bases from J, leaving 9 bases between. CDR3 length equals 13 residues. Per the germline V gene, CDR1 is SGHAT and CDR2 is FQNNGV. CDR3 residues: CASSLAFRDEQFF. DNA for the CDR3: TGTGCCAGCAGCTTAGCCTTCCGGGATGAGCAGTTCTTC.

In nucleotides, the CDR3 is TGTGCCAGCATTTATTATGGCTACACCTTC. This gives the protein CASIYYGYTF. This chain joins TRBV2 and TRBJ1-2, with D uncertain. CDR3 size: 10 residues. V gave up 7 bases and J gave up 5 bases, with 5 bases separating them. Germline V gene data show CDR1 as SNHLY and CDR2 as FYNNEI.

This chain links TRBV5-5 with TRBJ2-7, with D perhaps TRBD1 (5 bases). The germline CDR1 and CDR2 sequences are SGHKS and YYEKEE (reference sequence). The CDR3 spans 14 residues. Between the trimmed V and J ends, which lost 4 bases and 0 bases, there was a span of 11 bases. This CDR3 is CASSETRASYEQYF. The DNA of the CDR3 is TGTGCCAGCAGCGAAACCAGGGCCTCCTACGAGCAGTACTTC.

This clone was counted a single time. This sequence joins TRBV30 and TRBJ1-5, with a weak D call TRBD1 (5 bases). Germline CDR1 reads GTSNPN; CDR2 reads SVGIG (reference sequence). This CDR3 has 13 amino acids. Between the trimmed V and J ends, which lost 2 bases and 8 bases, there was a span of 13 bases. CDR3 DNA: TGTGCCTGGAGTAAAGGGGCAAAAGAGCCCCAGCATTTT. The encoded protein is CAWSKGAKEPQHF.

The chain carries TRBV11-2 and TRBJ1-4, with TRBD1 matching 10 bases. CDR1 and CDR2 (germline): SGHAT, FQNNGV. The CDR3 is 15 amino acids. With 3 bases clipped from V and 8 bases from J, the junction kept 6 bases outside the gene matches. The CDR3 nucleotides read TGTGCCAGCAGCTTTAGTGGGACAGGGGTCGAAAAACTGTTTTTT. Its protein product is CASSFSGTGVEKLFF.

The V and J genes are TRBV5-1 and TRBJ1-1, with 8 bases identical to TRBD1. V lost 5 bases and J lost 5; bases outside the gene matches: 14. CDR3 length equals 16 residues. Per germline, CDR1 SGHRS and CDR2 YFSETQ. DNA for the CDR3: TGCGCCAGCAGTTCTACAGTGACAGGGGAATTAACTGAAGCTTTCTTT. Encoded protein: CASSSTVTGELTEAFF.

This chain links TRBV27 with TRBJ2-1; 7 bases are shared with TRBD2. The CDR3 is 16 amino acids. CDR1 MNHEY and CDR2 SMNVEV come from the germline V gene (reference sequence). V shed 5 bases and J 0 bases; nucleotides not matched to a gene: 7. This CDR3 reads CASSPYGGSSYNEQFF. The CDR3 region has the DNA TGTGCCAGCAGTCCCTACGGCGGGAGCTCCTACAATGAGCAGTTCTTC.

This chain's CDR3 is CASSYPGEGEQFF. CDR3 DNA: TGTGCCAGCAGTTACCCCGGGGAGGGGGAGCAGTTCTTC. This rearrangement joins TRBV6-5 to TRBJ2-1, with TRBD2 identical over 7 bases. Germline V gives CDR1 MNHEY, CDR2 SVGAGI. V lost 2 bases, J lost 10 bases, and 5 bases stayed unmatched. This CDR3 region has 13 residues.

The chain carries TRBV12-5 and TRBJ2-7, with D uncertain. Germline CDR1 LGHNT, CDR2 FRNRAP. Trimming pared 1 base from V and 0 bases from J, leaving 7 bases between. CDR3 length: 14 residues. The CDR3 DNA reads as TGTGCTAGTGGTTTGGACAGCAGCTCCTACGAGCAGTACTTC. Translated, it gives CASGLDSSSYEQYF. The complete variable domain, with remaining parts taken from reference TRBV12-5 and TRBJ2-7, reads DARVTQTPRHKVTEMGQEVTMRCQPILGHNTVFWYRQTMMQGLELLAYFRNRAPLDDSGMPKDRFSAEMPDATLATLKIQPSEPRDSAVYFCASGLDSSSYEQYFGPGTRLTVT.

The chain combines TRBV6-5 with TRBJ1-2; D gene unclear. Germline CDR1 MNHEY, CDR2 SVGAGI. Trimming removed 6 bases from V and 8 bases from J, with 10 bases in between. There are 11 residues in the CDR3. The CDR3, as DNA: TGTGCCAGCAGCCGAGGGAGCGGCTACACCTTC. Protein sequence: CASSRGSGYTF.

V and J are TRBV9 and TRBJ2-7, with 8 bases matching TRBD2. The V gene end was trimmed by 3 bases and the J gene end by 4 bases; junction bases not matched to a gene: 9. The CDR3 length is 15 residues. Germline-derived CDR1 and CDR2 are SGDLS and YYNGEE. The CDR3 DNA follows: TGTGCCAGCAGCGCCGGAGGACTAGCAGGTTACGAGCAGTACTTC. It yields the protein CASSAGGLAGYEQYF.

This clone was observed once. The rearrangement joins TRBV12-5 to TRBJ2-7, with D maybe TRBD1 (7 bases). CDR3 size: 16 residues. Deletions cut 0 bases from V and 5 bases from J, with 17 bases between. CDR1 is LGHNT, CDR2 FRNRAP, per germline. CDR3 coding DNA: TGTGCTAGTGGTTTGGTGGCGGGACAGTTGACTCACGAGCAGTACTTC. It codes for CASGLVAGQLTHEQYF.

This sequence joins TRBV4-2 and TRBJ1-1; no clear D. This CDR3 is 15 amino acids long. Germline V gene lookup returns CDR1 LGHNA and CDR2 YNFKEQ. V gave up 1 base and J gave up 3 bases, with 12 bases separating them. CDR3 residues: CASSQATGVDTEAFF. The CDR3 coding sequence is TGTGCCAGCAGCCAAGCGACGGGTGTTGACACTGAAGCTTTCTTT.

This sequence joins TRBV5-1 and TRBJ2-2; no reliable D call. Trimming took off 5 bases at V and 6 bases at J, with 17 bases between the two ends. CDR3 length: 15 residues. Per germline, CDR1 SGHRS and CDR2 YFSETQ. CDR3 nucleotides: TGCGCCAGCAGACCCGACAAATCCCCGCCCGGGGAGCTGTTTTTT. Translated: CASRPDKSPPGELFF.

This chain joins TRBV28 and TRBJ2-7; a possible D gene is TRBD1 (5 bases). V was pared by 2 bases and J by 4 bases, with 18 bases between. This CDR3 region has 16 residues. CDR1 and CDR2 (germline): MDHEN, SYDVKM. The DNA of the CDR3 is TGTGCCAGCAGTTTAATGGGGCTGGCCGCCACGTACGAGCAGTACTTC. It codes for CASSLMGLAATYEQYF.

The chain recombines TRBV6-5 with TRBJ1-1; D might be TRBD1 (5 bases). CDR3 length equals 13 residues. Trimming cost V 10 bases and J 4 bases, with 16 bases left between them. Looked up from germline, CDR1 is MNHEY and CDR2 is SVGAGI. The CDR3 here is CATAIRGGTEAFF. DNA for the CDR3: TGTGCCACCGCGATACGCGGGGGCACTGAAGCTTTCTTT.

The V gene is TRBV30, the J gene TRBJ2-1, with TRBD2 matching 10 bases. The CDR3 spans 15 residues. The germline V gene encodes CDR1 GTSNPN and CDR2 SVGIG (reference sequence). Trimming cost V 4 bases and J 10 bases; bases outside gene matches: 13. The CDR3 sequence is CAWTRGLAVGREQFF. The CDR3 DNA reads TGTGCCTGGACTCGAGGACTAGCGGTCGGACGCGAGCAGTTCTTC.

The genes are TRBV7-2 and TRBJ2-5, with D tentatively TRBD1 (5 bases). CDR1 is SGHTA and CDR2 is FQGNSA in the germline V gene. Trimming shortened V by 3 bases and J by 9 bases, and 8 bases separated the two germline ends. The CDR3 totals 11 residues. The CDR3 loop reads CASSFQGAQYF. The CDR3 region has the DNA TGTGCCAGCAGCTTCCAAGGGGCCCAGTACTTC.

The chain joins TRBV30 to TRBJ1-4; D remains ambiguous. CDR1 and CDR2 from the germline V gene are GTSNPN and SVGIG (reference sequence). V lost 0 bases and J lost 11, with 10 bases in between. The CDR3 consists of 12 residues. The CDR3 is CAWSVMEGKLFF. As DNA, the CDR3 is TGTGCCTGGAGTGTAATGGAGGGTAAACTGTTTTTT.

The J gene is TRBJ1-2, the V gene TRBV6-5, with D tentatively TRBD1 (6 bases). Deletions cut 6 bases from V and 8 bases from J, with 19 bases between. CDR3 length equals 14 residues. Germline CDR1 is MNHEY and CDR2 is SVGAGI. The CDR3 nucleotides read TGTGCCAGCAGGCAGAACCTATTCGGACAGGGCTACACCTTC. It yields the protein CASRQNLFGQGYTF.

The chain has TRBV5-6 and TRBJ2-1; 10 bases line up with TRBD1. J was trimmed by 4 bases and V by 8 bases; bases with no gene match: 12. In germline, CDR1 is SGHDT, CDR2 YYEEEE. The CDR3 is 16 residues long. This CDR3 reads CASTPTRGQGYNEQFF. CDR3 DNA: TGTGCCAGTACACCTACCAGGGGACAGGGGTACAATGAGCAGTTCTTC.

This sequence joins TRBV28 and TRBJ2-1; TRBD2 matches 14 bases. CDR3 length: 15 residues. J gave up 8 bases and V 5 bases, and 5 bases lay outside the gene matches. Germline V CDR1 and CDR2: MDHEN, SYDVKM. CDR3 in amino acids: CASSPGTSGGDEQFF. DNA for the CDR3: TGTGCCAGCAGTCCCGGGACTAGCGGGGGAGATGAGCAGTTCTTC. Full variable domain (rest looked up from reference TRBV28 and TRBJ2-1): DVKVTQSSRYLVKRTGEKVFLECVQDMDHENMFWYRQDPGLGLRLIYFSYDVKMKEKGDIPEGYSVSREKKERFSLILESASTNQTSMYLCASSPGTSGGDEQFFGPGTRLTVL.

The chain joins TRBV9 to TRBJ2-5, with TRBD1 matching over 7 bases. The CDR3 spans 13 residues. CDR1 and CDR2 (germline): SGDLS, YYNGEE. V gave up 5 bases and J gave up 5 bases; unmatched junction bases: 6. CDR3: CASSYRGGETQYF. CDR3 sequence (DNA): TGTGCCAGCAGTTACAGGGGCGGGGAGACCCAGTACTTC.